This T cell receptor (beta chain) emerged from a study of shared clonotypes between healthy human individuals. At the level of the study: Researchers assigned three CD4 naive, three CD4 memory, two CD8 naive and one CD8 memory plate to each donor.

CDR3 length equals 15 residues. Trimming took 2 bases from V and 4 from J, leaving 14 bases between them. The V gene's germline CDR1 is SEHNR and CDR2 FQNEAQ (reference sequence). Into CD45RA+ naive and CD45RA-negative memory subsets, the CD4+ cells were split. TCRdb's table, derived via immunoSEQ multiplex PCR, lists solely in-frame clones and lacks some. Here the sample spans roughly 2.6 million clones, approximately 94% being singletons. The gene calls are TRBV7-9 and TRBJ1-1, with D unresolved. The clonotype originates from a man younger than 35 in good health. Sequencing used naive CD4+ T cells sorted from blood. Subset specified: CD45RA+ positively selected. The CDR3 here is CASSLLVAEVTEAFF. CDR3 nucleotide sequence: TGTGCCAGCAGCTTACTTGTGGCCGAGGTCACTGAAGCTTTCTTT.